These 4 T cell receptor beta chains originate from one sample sequenced in a study of T cell repertoires in cytomegalovirus infection. No antigens are known for them. TCRdb reanalysed the reads using MiXCR and keeps one entry per CDR3 protein. The table has some 110,000 distinct CDR3 sequences, around 10% seen once. The sample taken for sequencing was PBMCs, sequenced either directly or after in vitro stimulation (not recorded which). These receptors were obtained from a human donor in good health (CMV status not recorded). Some clones in this sample may be carry-over from other donors' samples.

Only a few counts were recorded for this clonotype. V is TRBV29-1 and J is TRBJ2-6; D is unresolved. Trimming removed 7 bases from V and 0 bases from J, with 16 bases in between. CDR3 size: 16 residues. Looked up from germline, CDR1 is SQVTM and CDR2 is ANQGSEA. The CDR3 loop is CSAMVDVNSGANVLTF. The DNA of the CDR3 is TGCAGCGCCATGGTTGATGTGAACTCTGGGGCCAACGTCCTGACTTTC.

The sample holds many counts of this clonotype. This rearrangement joins TRBV7-2 to TRBJ1-1; D call uncertain. The CDR3 has 13 residues. V was shortened by 3 bases and J by 7 bases, with 12 bases between the two germline ends. The germline V gene has CDR1 SGHTA and CDR2 FQGNSA. The DNA of the CDR3 is TGTGCCAGCAGCTTGTGGAGGGAGCGTGAAGCTTTCTTT. This translates into CASSLWREREAFF. The entire variable domain, with the rest obtained from reference TRBV7-2 and TRBJ1-1, is as follows: GAGVSQSPSNKVTEKGKDVELRCDPISGHTALYWYRQSLGQGLEFLIYFQGNSAPDKSGLPSDRFSAERTGGSVSTLTIQRTQQEDSAVYLCASSLWREREAFFGQGTRLTVV.

This clonotype was recorded a few times. The chain links TRBV4-1 to TRBJ2-2; no reliable D call. Germline assignment: CDR1 MGHRA and CDR2 YSYEKL. The CDR3 is 17 amino acids. V lost 2 bases, J lost 0 bases, and 13 bases lay in between. In DNA form, the CDR3 reads TGCGCCAGCAGCCAAAATTGGCGAGCGACGAACACCGGGGAGCTGTTTTTT. Its translation: CASSQNWRATNTGELFF.

The chain links TRBV29-1 to TRBJ1-1; 7 positions agree with TRBD1. V was pared by 4 bases and J by 1 base, with 3 bases of the junction left unmatched. CDR3 length: 13 amino acids. The V gene's germline CDR1 is SQVTM and CDR2 ANQGSEA. The CDR3 loop reads CSVGDRENTEAFF. For the CDR3, the DNA is TGCAGCGTTGGCGACAGGGAGAACACTGAAGCTTTCTTT.